A single sample gave rise to the 24 T cell receptor delta chains below, sequenced in a study of γδ T cells in repeated Plasmodium falciparum infection listed by TCRdb under 2021. The protocol used for the library was multiplex PCR. The instrument was an Illumina MiSeq. TCRdb called clones afresh from the public reads with CATT; identical DNA rows were later merged. For this sample the table gives 70,000 to 95,000 delta-chain clones, of which roughly 1.4% were detected only once. The leading ten clones occupy around 8.5% of the sample. For bulk TCR repertoire analysis, Vgamma9/Vdelta2+ and Vdelta2-negative gammadelta T cell populations were isolated by flow sorting from peripheral blood mononuclear cells. The sequencing sample was made of gamma-delta T cells from blood. The receptors shown here come from a pool of human donors (malaria-infected and uninfected, not separated).

About this clone: The protein TCRdb lists belongs to a much larger clone and differs from this DNA's translation at residue 10, which points to a read error; the protein shown is made from the DNA. The gene calls are TRAV36/DV7 and TRDJ1, with a possible D match to TRDD3 (6 bases). This CDR3 has 16 residues. Germline V gives CDR1 VTNFRS, CDR2 LTSSGIE (reference sequence). Trimming took 2 bases from V and 1 from J, leaving 18 bases between them. The CDR3 protein is CAVDMVSWGATDKLIF. The CDR3 DNA reads as TGTGCTGTGGATATGGTTTCCTGGGGAGCCACCGATAAACTCATCTTT.

This clone was seen a handful of times. The TCRdb protein, from a much larger clone, departs from this DNA's translation at residue 5, likely by read error; the protein shown derives from the DNA. The chain couples TRDV1 to TRDJ1; D unclear. TCRdb carries no J gene annotation; the J gene was assigned here by matching the DNA with germline. The V gene lost 4 bases and the J gene lost 0 bases, with 15 bases spanning the gap. This CDR3 is built from 16 residues. Germline CDR1 and CDR2: TSWWSYY and QGS. In nucleotides, the CDR3 is TGTGCTCTTGGGGGAACTCTCCCTCAGTACACCGATAAACTCATCTTT. As protein: CALGGTLPQYTDKLIF.

This clone was picked up a small number of times. Translating this DNA gives a protein that differs at residue 8 from the TCRdb one, which belongs to a much larger clone; a read error is likely, and the protein shown is this translation. The chain couples TRDV3 to TRDJ1, with 10 bases lining up with TRDD3. Here the J gene came from matching the DNA to germline, since TCRdb omits it. The CDR3 has 14 amino acids. The germline V gene encodes CDR1 TVYSNPD and CDR2 GDNSRS (reference sequence). The V and J ends lost 2 bases and 8 bases, in that order; junction bases with no gene match: 11. CDR3 protein: CAFSNWGMRTKLIF. As DNA, the CDR3 is TGTGCCTTTTCTAACTGGGGGATGCGAACCAAACTCATCTTT.

In regard to this clone: This likely stems from a read error, as it lies one base from a far larger clone. The limits of the CDR3 on the DNA are not certain, so only TCRdb's listed CDR3 is given. The J gene was not called, though the V gene is TRDV1; no check of the table's D call, TRDD3, against the DNA was made. Including both end residues, the CDR3 is 22 amino acids long. Per germline, CDR1 TSWWSYY and CDR2 QGS. The chain's CDR3 is CALGKSRPNGVRVLGDGVKLIF.

This clone was detected a few times. The protein TCRdb gives is from a much larger clone and does not agree with this DNA's translation at residue 4, likely a read error; the protein shown here comes from the DNA. V gene TRDV2 combines with J gene TRDJ1; TRDD3 matches at 8 bases. Here the J gene came from matching the DNA to germline, since TCRdb omits it. This CDR3 is built from 16 residues. Germline lookup yields CDR1 GEAIGNYY and CDR2 EKD. V shed 5 bases and J 2 bases; nucleotides not matched to a gene: 12. The CDR3 DNA follows: TGTGCCTGTGGCGCCCTGGGGGACGGGGGGACCGATAAACTCATCTTT. It translates to CACGALGDGGTDKLIF.

This clone was counted between two and nine times. TCRdb attributes to this sequence the protein of a much larger clone, which differs from the DNA translation at residue 15; a read error is likely, and the protein displayed is translated from the DNA. The J gene is TRDJ1, the V gene TRDV1, with 11 bases identical to TRDD3. This CDR3 has 21 amino acids. Germline CDR1 and CDR2: TSWWSYY and QGS. V shed 0 bases, J shed 2 bases, and the junction held 17 bases outside the gene matches. The CDR3 loop reads CALGELSAPMYWGIETDKLIF. DNA of the CDR3: TGTGCTCTTGGGGAACTTTCCGCCCCAATGTACTGGGGGATAGAAACCGATAAACTCATCTTT.

This clone was counted a few times. A clone one base away is much larger, so this may be a read error. The same CDR3 can be traced to other DNA sequences in this sample. The chain couples TRDV1 to TRDJ1; D uncertain. V lost 4 bases, J lost 1 base, and 25 bases lay in between. The CDR3 is made up of 19 amino acids. CDR1 is TSWWSYY and CDR2 is QGS in the germline V gene. CDR3 nucleotides: TGTGCTCTTGGGGCCATCCAGGTAAAGGGGCGAGTGACCACCGATAAACTCATCTTT. Protein: CALGAIQVKGRVTTDKLIF.

With regard to this clone: This DNA's translation and the protein TCRdb lists, from a much larger clone, do not match at residue 12, likely due to a read error; the protein shown is translated from the DNA. The chain joins TRDV1 to TRDJ1; no definite D call. TCRdb gives no J gene; it was assigned here by matching the DNA to germline. V was trimmed by 1 base and J by 0 bases, leaving 27 bases between them. The CDR3 totals 21 residues. CDR1 is TSWWSYY and CDR2 is QGS in the germline V gene. The CDR3 spells CALGEPPFRPMGTGYTDKLIF. CDR3 sequence (DNA): TGTGCTCTTGGGGAACCCCCATTCCGCCCCATGGGTACGGGGTACACCGATAAACTCATCTTT.

On this clone: TCRdb has a much larger clone's protein, which differs at residue 10 from the translation of this DNA, likely because of a read error; what is shown is the protein translated from the DNA. The CDR3 coding sequence is TGTGCTCTTGGGGAACCTCATTACTGGGAGATACAAAGGGAGAAACTCATCTTT. This gives the protein CALGEPHYWEIQREKLIF. The gene calls are TRDV1 and TRDJ1; the D gene is possibly TRDD3 (6 bases). In the absence of a J gene in TCRdb, the DNA was matched to germline to assign it here. The ends were cut back, 1 base at V and 8 bases at J, with 26 bases in the middle. This CDR3 is 18 amino acids long. The germline V gene encodes CDR1 TSWWSYY and CDR2 QGS.

As concerns this clone: A read error is the likely source, as a far larger clone sits one nucleotide away. The sample has other DNA sequences that encode this CDR3 too. The chain carries TRDV1 and TRDJ4; TRDD3 matches at 7 bases. The J gene, not given by TCRdb, was assigned here from a germline match of the nucleotide sequence. There are 25 residues in the CDR3. J lost 3 bases, V lost 4 bases, and 41 bases had no gene match. Germline assignment: CDR1 TSWWSYY and CDR2 QGS. The CDR3 here is CALGGPHGRLVPIDHVLGDKGPLIF. The DNA for the CDR3 is TGTGCTCTTGGGGGTCCCCATGGACGGCTTGTCCCAATCGACCATGTACTAGGGGATAAAGGACCCCTGATCTTT.

As to this clone: The protein that TCRdb holds for this DNA derives from a much larger clone and differs from the translated DNA at residue 13, which likely indicates a read error; the protein shown here is translated from the DNA. The chain has TRDV1 and TRDJ1; 9 bases are a match to TRDD3. TCRdb offers no J gene call, so here the DNA was matched to germline to obtain one. J gave up 0 bases and V 9 bases, and 20 bases lay outside the gene matches. Germline CDR1 and CDR2: TSWWSYY and QGS. The CDR3 runs 19 residues. CDR3 sequence: CALLNHPKHWGTHTDKLIF. The CDR3 region has the DNA TGTGCTCTCCTTAATCACCCAAAACACTGGGGGACCCACACCGATAAACTCATCTTT.

A few counts support this clone. A far larger clone differs by one base, so this is likely a read error. The sample has other DNA sequences that encode this CDR3 too. The V gene is TRDV1, the J gene TRDJ1, with 8 bases aligning to TRDD3. The CDR3 sequence is 21 residues long. The V gene's germline CDR1 is TSWWSYY and CDR2 QGS. In nucleotides, the CDR3 is TGCGCTCTTGGGGAACTAGTGGCCCCTAAGTACTGGGGGTCGTACACCGATAAACTCATCTTT. Its protein product is CALGELVAPKYWGSYTDKLIF.

This clone was recorded at least ten times. The mismatch at residue 7 between this DNA's translation and the TCRdb protein of a much larger clone likely reflects a read error; the protein shown is translated from the DNA. The rearrangement joins TRDV2 to TRDJ3; a possible D gene is TRDD3 (5 bases). TCRdb offers no J gene call, so here the DNA was matched to germline to obtain one. V lost 3 bases, J lost 0 bases, and 20 bases lay in between. The CDR3 spans 20 residues. CDR1 is GEAIGNYY, CDR2 EKD, per germline. This chain's CDR3 is CACDSWESQESSWDTRQMFF. The CDR3 DNA reads as TGTGCCTGTGACTCCTGGGAGTCGCAAGAAAGCTCCTGGGACACCCGACAGATGTTTTTC.

This clone was detected a few times. TCRdb records a much larger clone's protein for this DNA, with a difference at residue 6 that likely arises from a read error; the protein given is the translation of the DNA. The chain has TRDV2 and TRDJ3; 8 nucleotides agree with TRDD3. The J gene, missing from TCRdb, was assigned here through DNA to germline matching. The CDR3 extends over 17 amino acids. CDR1 and CDR2 from the germline V gene are GEAIGNYY and EKD. V was pared by 1 base and J by 5 bases, with 6 bases of the junction left unmatched. The CDR3 region has the DNA TGTGCCTGTGACACGGAGGGGGATAGCCGGGACACCCGACAGATGTTTTTC. Amino acid sequence: CACDTEGDSRDTRQMFF.

This clone was counted at least ten times. TCRdb attributes to this sequence the protein of a much larger clone, which differs from the DNA translation at residue 11; a read error is likely, and the protein displayed is translated from the DNA. V and J are TRDV3 and TRDJ1; TRDD3 matches 9 bases. V gave up 1 base and J gave up 0 bases; unmatched junction bases: 21. This CDR3 region has 20 residues. Germline lookup yields CDR1 TVYSNPD and CDR2 GDNSRS (reference sequence). CDR3 amino acids: CAFIGPRYWGTSKYTDKLIF. The CDR3 coding sequence is TGTGCCTTTATTGGTCCCCGGTACTGGGGGACTTCAAAGTACACCGATAAACTCATCTTT.

This clone was seen at least ten times. V is TRDV1 and J is TRDJ1; 8 bases are shared with TRDD3. After removal of 3 bases from V and 4 bases from J, the junction contained 13 bases not matched to a gene. Per the germline V gene, CDR1 is TSWWSYY and CDR2 is QGS. The length of the CDR3 is 17 residues. The CDR3 reads CALGDPRVGDVVDKLIF. The CDR3 DNA reads TGTGCTCTTGGGGATCCGAGGGTGGGGGATGTTGTCGATAAACTCATCTTT.

In this sample, this clone turned up many times. This sequence joins TRDV1 and TRDJ1, with TRDD3 matching 11 bases. V lost 0 bases and J lost 0; bases outside the gene matches: 24. Germline CDR1 TSWWSYY, CDR2 QGS. The CDR3 is made up of 24 amino acids. CDR3 region: CALGELSMYLLLGDKDLYTDKLIF. The CDR3, as DNA: TGTGCTCTTGGGGAACTTTCTATGTATCTTCTACTGGGGGATAAGGATTTGTACACCGATAAACTCATCTTT.

This clone was counted between two and nine times. The protein given by TCRdb reflects a much larger clone and differs at residue 16 from this DNA's translation, likely from a read error; the protein shown is the DNA's translation. J is TRDJ1 and V is TRDV1; 8 positions agree with TRDD3. The germline gives CDR1 TSWWSYY, CDR2 QGS. The CDR3 has 23 amino acids. With 3 bases clipped from V and 1 base from J, the junction kept 28 bases outside the gene matches. The CDR3 bases are TGTGCTCTTGGGGATCGGCCTTCCCCATTAGGGGATTTACTGGGGGCCTTCACCGATAAACTCATCTTT. Its translation is CALGDRPSPLGDLLGAFTDKLIF.

Worth noting for this clone: TCRdb's entry gives the protein of a much larger clone, which mismatches this DNA's translation at residue 10, likely from a read error; the protein reported here is translated from the DNA. In DNA form, the CDR3 reads TGTGCCTGTGACACTCTGGACTGGAATGGGCTATACACCGATAAACTCATCTTT. Amino acids: CACDTLDWNGLYTDKLIF. This chain connects TRDV2 to TRDJ1, with TRDD3 as a possible D gene (5 bases). Since TCRdb gives no J gene, matching the DNA to germline was used here to assign it. The CDR3 sequence is 18 residues long. V gave up 1 base and J gave up 0 bases, with 20 bases separating them. Germline CDR1 reads GEAIGNYY; CDR2 reads EKD.

In its sample, this clone was seen a few times. TCRdb attributes to this sequence the protein of a much larger clone, which differs from the DNA translation at residue 15; a read error is likely, and the protein displayed is translated from the DNA. This chain connects TRDV1 to TRDJ2; 8 positions agree with TRDD3. TCRdb lists no J gene, so it was determined here by aligning the DNA to germline. The CDR3 sequence is 18 residues long. Per the germline V gene, CDR1 is TSWWSYY and CDR2 is QGS. In DNA form, the CDR3 reads TGTGCTCTTGGGGAAGTAGTTAGGGGGATAGCTTTGACAGCACGACTCTTCTTT. This encodes CALGEVVRGIALTARLFF.

This clone was counted between two and nine times. TCRdb attributes to this sequence the protein of a much larger clone, which differs from the DNA translation at residue 6; a read error is likely, and the protein displayed is translated from the DNA. The chain is built from TRDV1 and TRDJ1; no reliable D call. V lost 1 base, J lost 7 bases, and 25 bases lay in between. This CDR3 is built from 18 residues. The germline V gene has CDR1 TSWWSYY and CDR2 QGS. Here the CDR3 DNA reads TGTGCTCTTGGGGAACCTTTCCCCATTCCGGGCGAATCTGGTAAACTCATCTTT. Protein product: CALGEPFPIPGESGKLIF.

V is TRDV1 and J is TRDJ1; 10 bases are a match to TRDD3. TCRdb gives no J gene; it was assigned here by matching the DNA to germline. With 2 bases clipped from V and 1 base from J, the junction kept 7 bases outside the gene matches. Germline CDR1 TSWWSYY, CDR2 QGS. The CDR3 extends over 17 amino acids. The CDR3 loop is CALGESGGYYLTDKLIF. The CDR3 DNA is TGTGCTCTTGGGGAAAGTGGGGGATACTACCTCACCGATAAACTCATCTTT.

This clone appeared a few times. The TCRdb protein comes from a much larger clone and disagrees with this DNA's translation at residue 5, likely due to a read error; the protein given here is derived from the DNA. V usage is TRDV1 and J usage is TRDJ1; 13 bases match TRDD3. The CDR3 runs to 23 residues. J lost 0 bases, V lost 4 bases, and 23 bases had no gene match. The V gene's germline CDR1 is TSWWSYY and CDR2 QGS. The CDR3 bases are TGTGCTCTTGGGGTCCCGACCCCATCCCGTACTGGGGGATACGCGGGGTACACCGATAAACTCATCTTT. Its protein is CALGVPTPSRTGGYAGYTDKLIF.

At least ten counts were recorded for this clone. The chain recombines TRDV1 with TRDJ2; 11 bases match TRDD3. CDR3 size: 14 residues. Germline CDR1 TSWWSYY, CDR2 QGS. Trimming at V came to 11 bases and at J to 0 bases, leaving 2 bases not matched to a gene. The CDR3 bases are TGTGCTTTACTGGGGGATACTTTGACAGCACAACTCTTCTTT. This sequence encodes CALLGDTLTAQLFF.